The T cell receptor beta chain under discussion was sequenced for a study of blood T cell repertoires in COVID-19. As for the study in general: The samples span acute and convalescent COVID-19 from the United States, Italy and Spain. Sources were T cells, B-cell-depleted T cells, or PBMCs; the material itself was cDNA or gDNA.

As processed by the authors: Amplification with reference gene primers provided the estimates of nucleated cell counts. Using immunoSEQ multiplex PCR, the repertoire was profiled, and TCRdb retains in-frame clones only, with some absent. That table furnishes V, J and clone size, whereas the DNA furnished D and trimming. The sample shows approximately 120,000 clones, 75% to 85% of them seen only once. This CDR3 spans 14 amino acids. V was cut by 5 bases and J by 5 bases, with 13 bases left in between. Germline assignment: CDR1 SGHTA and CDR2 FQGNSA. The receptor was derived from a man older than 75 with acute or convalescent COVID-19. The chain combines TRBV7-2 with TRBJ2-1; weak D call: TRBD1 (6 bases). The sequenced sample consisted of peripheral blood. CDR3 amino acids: CASSRPTGHNEQFF. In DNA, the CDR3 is TGTGCCAGCAGCCGCCCAACAGGGCACAATGAGCAGTTCTTC.